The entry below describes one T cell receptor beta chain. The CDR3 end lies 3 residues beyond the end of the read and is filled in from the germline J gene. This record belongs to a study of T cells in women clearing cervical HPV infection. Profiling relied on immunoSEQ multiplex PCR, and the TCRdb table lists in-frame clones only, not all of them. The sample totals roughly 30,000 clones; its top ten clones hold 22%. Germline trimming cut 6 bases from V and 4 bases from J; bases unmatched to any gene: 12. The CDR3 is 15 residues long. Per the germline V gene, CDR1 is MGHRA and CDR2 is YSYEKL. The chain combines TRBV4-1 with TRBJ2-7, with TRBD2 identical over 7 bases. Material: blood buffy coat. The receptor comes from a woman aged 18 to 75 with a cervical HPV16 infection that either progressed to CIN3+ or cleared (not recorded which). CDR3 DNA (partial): TGCGCCAGCAGTGACCTCCCTAGCGGAGGATACGAG. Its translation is CASSDLPSGGYE. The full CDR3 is CASSDLPSGGYEQYF.